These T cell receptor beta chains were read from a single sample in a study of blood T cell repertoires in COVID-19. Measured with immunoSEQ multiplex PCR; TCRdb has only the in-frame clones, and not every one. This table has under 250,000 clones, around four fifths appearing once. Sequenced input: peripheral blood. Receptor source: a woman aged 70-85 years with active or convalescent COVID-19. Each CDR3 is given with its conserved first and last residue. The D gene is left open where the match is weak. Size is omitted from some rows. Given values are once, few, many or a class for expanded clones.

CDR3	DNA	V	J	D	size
CASSLTPQETQYF	TGCGCCAGCAGCTTGACACCCCAAGAGACCCAGTACTTC	TRBV5-1	TRBJ2-5	NA	NA
CASSLAGFSSYEQYF	TGTGCCAGCAGTTTGGCGGGATTTAGCTCCTACGAGCAGTACTTC	TRBV28	TRBJ2-7	NA	few
CASSLYWTGQRLGSYTF	TGTGCCAGCAGTCTCTATTGGACAGGTCAAAGACTGGGGAGCTACACCTTC	TRBV28	TRBJ1-2	TRBD1	few
CASSGGLIAGRRSEQFF	TGTGCCAGTAGTGGGGGTCTGATAGCGGGACGACGGAGTGAGCAGTTCTTC	TRBV19	TRBJ2-1	TRBD2	NA
CASSAGRVGNQPQHF	TGTGCCAGCAGTGCAGGCAGGGTTGGCAATCAGCCCCAGCATTTT	TRBV2	TRBJ1-5	NA	once
CASSLASPRARAFF	TGTGCCAGCAGCTTAGCGTCCCCCAGGGCAAGAGCTTTCTTT	TRBV7-9	TRBJ1-1	NA	NA
CASSSHQGHEQYF	TGTGCCAGCAGTTCCCACCAGGGCCACGAGCAGTACTTC	TRBV28	TRBJ2-7	NA	NA
CAWSVRAGHGNTEAFF	TGTGCCTGGAGTGTACGGGCCGGACATGGGAACACTGAAGCTTTCTTT	TRBV30	TRBJ1-1	NA	NA
CARPRGGDTQYF	TGCGCCAGACCTCGAGGCGGAGATACGCAGTATTTT	TRBV4-1	TRBJ2-3	NA	NA
CASRYLRAFF	TGTGCCAGCAGGTACTTGAGGGCTTTCTTT	TRBV6-4	TRBJ1-1	NA	NA
CAWSPLSATGELFF	TGTGCCTGGAGCCCGTTGAGTGCGACCGGGGAGCTGTTTTTT	TRBV30	TRBJ2-2	NA	NA
CASSLSGEGGYTF	TGCGCCAGCAGCTTGTCAGGGGAGGGTGGCTACACCTTC	TRBV5-1	TRBJ1-2	NA	NA
CASSDVRGSFSYEQYF	TGTGCCAGCAGTGACGTTAGGGGATCCTTCTCCTACGAGCAGTACTTC	TRBV6-1	TRBJ2-7	NA	NA
CASSLVGTGEAFF	TGTGCCAGCAGCTTAGTAGGGACAGGGGAAGCTTTCTTT	TRBV7-2	TRBJ1-1	TRBD1	NA
CASSPSGTSYEQYF	TGTGCCAGCTCACCAAGCGGGACCTCCTACGAGCAGTACTTC	TRBV18	TRBJ2-7	TRBD2	NA
CASSRRSPAGGYGYTF	TGTGCCAGTAGTCGAAGGAGCCCGGCAGGGGGGTATGGCTACACCTTC	TRBV19	TRBJ1-2	TRBD1	NA
CAWSVAGVETQYF	TGTGCCTGGAGTGTGGCGGGAGTAGAGACCCAGTACTTC	TRBV30	TRBJ2-5	TRBD2	NA
CSVNPGETQYF	TGCAGCGTAAACCCAGGGGAGACCCAGTACTTC	TRBV29-1	TRBJ2-5	NA	NA
CASSPPYGNREWTGELFF	TGTGCCAGCTCCCCGCCATATGGAAACAGGGAATGGACCGGGGAGCTGTTTTTT	TRBV18	TRBJ2-2	NA	NA
CASSAGGAEFYEQYF	TGTGCCAGCAGCGCCGGGGGGGCTGAATTCTACGAGCAGTACTTC	TRBV5-4	TRBJ2-7	TRBD2	NA